A single sample is the source of the 11 T cell receptor beta chains below, sequenced in a study of shared clonotypes between healthy human individuals. Data came from immunoSEQ multiplex PCR; TCRdb stores just in-frame clones and leaves some out. Of about 980,000 clones listed, more than 75% are singletons. Sequencing was performed on memory CD4+ T cells sorted from blood. The subset denotes: CD45RA-negative fraction. Source of these receptors: a man aged 18 to 29 in good health.

V and J are TRBV18 and TRBJ1-3, with D unresolved. CDR1 and CDR2 (germline): KGHSH, LQKENI. Trimming took off 5 bases at V and 9 bases at J, with 17 bases between the two ends. The CDR3 has 14 residues. This CDR3 is CASSNIVRASTIYF. CDR3 bases: TGTGCCAGCTCAAACATTGTCCGGGCAAGCACCATATATTTT. Full variable domain (rest looked up from reference TRBV18 and TRBJ1-3): NAGVMQNPRHLVRRRGQEARLRCSPMKGHSHVYWYRQLPEEGLKFMVYLQKENIIDESGMPKERFSAEFPKEGPSILRIQQVVRGDSAAYFCASSNIVRASTIYFGEGSWLTVV.

The rearrangement joins TRBV18 to TRBJ2-7; 11 bases agree with TRBD2. The CDR3 spans 15 residues. V was pared by 5 bases and J by 10 bases, with 13 bases of the junction left unmatched. Germline V gene sequence: CDR1 KGHSH, CDR2 LQKENI. In DNA, the CDR3 is TGTGCCAGCTCAAATCTAGCGGGAGGAGCCTTGGCCCAGTACTTC. This encodes CASSNLAGGALAQYF.

The V gene is TRBV10-3, the J gene TRBJ2-5, with unresolved D. The CDR3 loop spans 16 amino acids. Germline V lookup: CDR1 ENHRY, CDR2 SYGVKD. Trimming shortened V by 2 bases and J by 1 base, and 14 bases separated the two germline ends. The CDR3 bases are TGTGCCATCAGTGAGGAGCTACCTAGAGTCCAAGAGACCCAGTACTTC. It codes for CAISEELPRVQETQYF.

The DNA of the CDR3 is TGTGCCAGTAGTACTAGCGGGACTACCCTCGCCGAGCAGTACTTC. Translation gives CASSTSGTTLAEQYF. This sequence joins TRBV19 and TRBJ2-7; TRBD2 matches at 9 bases. The trim removed 4 bases at V and 6 bases at J, leaving 10 bases unmatched. This CDR3 has 15 residues. Germline values: CDR1 LNHDA, CDR2 SQIVND (reference sequence). Looking up the rest from reference TRBV19 and TRBJ2-7 gives the full variable domain: DGGITQSPKYLFRKEGQNVTLSCEQNLNHDAMYWYRQDPGQGLRLIYYSQIVNDFQKGDIAEGYSVSREKKESFPLTVTSAQKNPTAFYLCASSTSGTTLAEQYFGPGTRLTVT.

The V call is TRBV7-2, the J call TRBJ2-7, with 9 bases aligning to TRBD2. V trimming: 1 base; J trimming: 2 bases; junction bases outside the gene matches: 6. CDR1 is SGHTA and CDR2 is FQGNSA in the germline V gene. This CDR3 is built from 16 residues. The CDR3 nucleotides are TGTGCCAGCAGCTTAGGAGGGCTAGCGGGGCCCTACGAGCAGTACTTC. The encoded protein is CASSLGGLAGPYEQYF.

The V call is TRBV19, the J call TRBJ1-5; 9 nucleotides match TRBD1. With V trimmed by 7 bases and J by 0 bases, 16 bases remained unmatched. CDR3 size: 19 residues. CDR1 and CDR2 from the germline V gene are LNHDA and SQIVND (reference sequence). The chain's CDR3 is CASTSIAPHRGLSNQPQHF. CDR3 coding DNA: TGTGCCAGTACCAGTATTGCCCCCCACAGGGGGCTTAGCAATCAGCCCCAGCATTTT.

This clone was found a few times. This chain uses TRBV5-1 with TRBJ1-2; 10 bases agree with TRBD1. Germline V CDR1 and CDR2: SGHRS, YFSETQ. V gave up 1 base and J gave up 8 bases; unmatched junction bases: 5. This CDR3 spans 14 amino acids. CDR3 DNA: TGCGCCAGCAGCTTGCCCGGGACAGGGGTGGGCTACACCTTC. As protein: CASSLPGTGVGYTF.

The genes are TRBV28 and TRBJ2-3; 8 positions agree with TRBD1. V gave up 6 bases and J gave up 3 bases; unmatched junction bases: 11. The germline CDR1 and CDR2 sequences are MDHEN and SYDVKM. The CDR3 extends over 16 amino acids. This CDR3 reads CASRPPTGQGTDTQYF. For the CDR3, the DNA is TGTGCCAGCAGGCCCCCCACTGGACAGGGAACAGATACGCAGTATTTT.

This clone showed up just once. The chain joins TRBV18 to TRBJ2-7; D is possibly TRBD1 or TRBD2 (5 bases each). This CDR3 is 14 amino acids long. Germline loops: CDR1 KGHSH, CDR2 LQKENI. Trimming pared 2 bases from V and 5 bases from J, leaving 13 bases between. This chain's CDR3 is CASSPTGPGDEQYF. The DNA for the CDR3 is TGTGCCAGCTCACCAACAGGCCCCGGGGACGAGCAGTACTTC.

The V call is TRBV7-2, the J call TRBJ2-3; no reliable D call. V was clipped by 3 bases and J by 2 bases, with 12 bases between them. The CDR3 extends over 15 amino acids. CDR1 and CDR2 (germline): SGHTA, FQGNSA. The CDR3 DNA reads as TGTGCCAGCAGCTTCCAAGAGATAGTCACAGATACGCAGTATTTT. Its protein product is CASSFQEIVTDTQYF.

This clone was detected once. This rearrangement joins TRBV2 to TRBJ1-2; the D is unclear. CDR1 and CDR2 from the germline V gene are SNHLY and FYNNEI. Trimming cost V 2 bases and J 0 bases, with 4 bases left between them. The CDR3 length is 13 residues. CDR3 protein: CASSESTNYGYTF. The CDR3 nucleotides read TGTGCCAGCAGTGAATCAACTAACTATGGCTACACCTTC.